The 20 T cell receptor beta chains reported below all come from one sample, sequenced in a study of PD-1 blockade in classical Hodgkin lymphoma. The time point was: cycle 4 day 1 (C4D1), after more than 5 weeks of nivolumab. Relapse was seen in all patients after autologous stem cell transplantation, and brentuximab vedotin exposure was variable. Researchers used magnetic negative selection to pull out pure CD4+ T cells from thawed PBMCs. TCRdb's table, derived via immunoSEQ multiplex PCR, lists solely in-frame clones and lacks some. The table records 25,000 to 35,000 clones, about 86% of them present only once. The material sequenced was CD4+ T cells from blood, taken before the fourth cycle of nivolumab. Every receptor here comes from a human donor with classical Hodgkin lymphoma.

This chain uses TRBV30 with TRBJ2-7; no clear D. CDR1 GTSNPN and CDR2 SVGIG come from the germline V gene (reference sequence). Deletions cut 2 bases from V and 2 bases from J, with 7 bases between. The CDR3 consists of 12 residues. CDR3 sequence reads: CAWSPGTYEQYF. CDR3 DNA: TGTGCCTGGAGTCCAGGCACCTACGAGCAGTACTTC.

In this sample, this clone turned up once. This chain connects TRBV20-1 to TRBJ2-7; D gene unclear. The CDR3 totals 11 residues. Germline lookup yields CDR1 DFQATT and CDR2 SNEGSKA (reference sequence). The ends were cut back, 6 bases at V and 5 bases at J, with 11 bases in the middle. CDR3 region: CSASRRDEQYF. CDR3 in DNA: TGCAGTGCCTCTCGCCGGGACGAGCAGTACTTC.

The chain couples TRBV19 to TRBJ2-1, with 13 bases fitting TRBD2. Germline loops: CDR1 LNHDA, CDR2 SQIVND (reference sequence). Losses at the gene ends were 1 base for V and 9 bases for J; bases not matched to a gene: 0. CDR3 length equals 14 residues. CDR3 DNA sequence: TGTGCCAGTAGTATAGGACTAGCGGGGGGTGAGCAGTTCTTC. It codes for CASSIGLAGGEQFF.

The chain has TRBV7-6 and TRBJ2-7; a possible D gene is TRBD1 (5 bases). The germline V gene has CDR1 SGHVS and CDR2 FNYEAQ. V lost 3 bases, J lost 11 bases, and 11 bases lay in between. The CDR3 loop spans 11 amino acids. The CDR3 DNA follows: TGTGCCAGCAGCTTGGACACCGATGAGTACTTC. This encodes CASSLDTDEYF.

This rearrangement joins TRBV29-1 to TRBJ2-5; D remains ambiguous. This CDR3 contains 11 residues. Germline V CDR1 and CDR2: SQVTM, ANQGSEA. Trimming removed 0 bases from V and 5 bases from J, with 4 bases in between. The CDR3 DNA sequence: TGCAGCGTTGAAGACATGGAGACCCAGTACTTC. The encoded protein is CSVEDMETQYF.

The chain carries TRBV2 and TRBJ1-5; no clear D gene. CDR3 size: 14 residues. The V gene lost 5 bases and the J gene lost 4 bases, with 12 bases spanning the gap. Germline lookup yields CDR1 SNHLY and CDR2 FYNNEI. CDR3 sequence: CASSMRRNNQPQHF. The CDR3 DNA follows: TGTGCCAGCAGTATGAGACGGAATAATCAGCCCCAGCATTTT.

The rearrangement joins TRBV5-6 to TRBJ1-1; no clear D. The V gene lost 2 bases and the J gene lost 2 bases, with 10 bases spanning the gap. Germline CDR1 SGHDT, CDR2 YYEEEE. The CDR3 extends over 14 amino acids. The CDR3 sequence: CASSLLLTNTEAFF. In DNA, the CDR3 is TGTGCCAGCAGCTTATTGTTGACCAACACTGAAGCTTTCTTT.

This sequence joins TRBV4-1 and TRBJ2-7; D possibly corresponds to TRBD1 (6 bases). There are 16 residues in the CDR3. CDR1 is MGHRA, CDR2 YSYEKL, per germline. V was trimmed by 0 bases and J by 4 bases, leaving 16 bases between them. CDR3 sequence reads: CASSQDRQAFMYEQYF. As DNA, the CDR3 is TGCGCCAGCAGCCAAGATCGACAGGCCTTCATGTACGAGCAGTACTTC.

J is TRBJ1-5 and V is TRBV6-5, with unresolved D. Per germline, CDR1 MNHEY and CDR2 SVGAGI. The CDR3 length is 13 residues. Trimming removed 5 bases from V and 5 bases from J, with 10 bases in between. The CDR3 region is CASSPYNDQPQHF. The CDR3 DNA reads as TGTGCCAGCAGTCCGTATAATGATCAGCCCCAGCATTTT.

The sample holds a few counts of this clone. The gene calls are TRBV12-1 and TRBJ2-7. TRBV12-1 is designated a pseudogene. This CDR3 is 9 amino acids long. CDR3 sequence: CASSTDRYF. DNA of the CDR3: TGTGCCAGCAGCACCGATCGGTACTTC.

V usage is TRBV7-3 and J usage is TRBJ1-2; D uncertain. Per germline, CDR1 SGHTA and CDR2 FQGTGA. Between the trimmed V and J ends, which lost 8 bases and 4 bases, there was a span of 14 bases. The CDR3 has 13 residues. The CDR3 nucleotides are TGTGCCAGCGTCCCCTGGGTGAGCTATGGCTACACCTTC. The encoded protein is CASVPWVSYGYTF.

The rearrangement uses TRBV30 and TRBJ2-7; 13 bases fit TRBD2. Germline V gene data show CDR1 as GTSNPN and CDR2 as SVGIG (reference sequence). J gave up 3 bases and V 0 bases, and 14 bases lay outside the gene matches. The CDR3 runs 19 residues. As DNA, the CDR3 is TGTGCCTGGAGTGTAGCCCGGACTAGCGGGGGTTCCGGTCGCTACGAGCAGTACTTC. It yields the protein CAWSVARTSGGSGRYEQYF.

The chain uses TRBV16 and TRBJ2-7; the D is unclear. CDR3 size: 13 residues. Germline V lookup: CDR1 KGHSY, CDR2 FQNENV. With 2 bases removed from V and 6 bases from J, the gap between germline ends came to 11 bases. CDR3 in amino acids: CASSQGRFVEQYF. DNA of the CDR3: TGTGCCAGCAGCCAAGGACGGTTCGTCGAGCAGTACTTC.

This clone appeared once. The chain recombines TRBV29-1 with TRBJ1-3, with D possibly matching TRBD1 (6 bases). This CDR3 spans 13 amino acids. Trimming shortened V by 6 bases and J by 0 bases, and 9 bases separated the two germline ends. From germline, CDR1 is SQVTM and CDR2 ANQGSEA. This chain's CDR3 is CSVQGFSGNTIYF. CDR3 nucleotide sequence: TGCAGCGTGCAGGGGTTCTCTGGAAACACCATATATTTT.

This clone showed up just once. The chain has TRBV5-4 and TRBJ1-6; tentative D call: TRBD1 (6 bases). V was clipped by 0 bases and J by 6 bases, with 10 bases between them. This CDR3 region has 15 residues. Germline V gives CDR1 SGHNT, CDR2 YYREEE (reference sequence). The CDR3 DNA reads TGTGCCAGCAGCTTGGGGACAGACCGTAATTCACCCCTCCACTTT. Amino acids: CASSLGTDRNSPLHF.

V is TRBV5-6 and J is TRBJ2-7; D may be TRBD2 (6 bases). In germline, CDR1 is SGHDT, CDR2 YYEEEE. There are 17 residues in the CDR3. V was clipped by 9 bases and J by 3 bases, with 28 bases between them. CDR3 protein: CAKIGDCFNPSYYEQYF. For the CDR3, the DNA is TGTGCCAAAATTGGGGACTGTTTCAACCCTTCATACTACGAGCAGTACTTC. Supplemented by reference TRBV5-6 and TRBJ2-7, the full variable domain reads DAGVTQSPTHLIKTRGQQVTLRCSPKSGHDTVSWYQQALGQGPQFIFQYYEEEERQRGNFPDRFSGHQFPNYSSELNVNALLLGDSALYLCAKIGDCFNPSYYEQYFGPGTRLTVT.

The rearrangement uses TRBV5-1 and TRBJ1-1; D is ambiguous. Germline-derived CDR1 and CDR2 are SGHRS and YFSETQ. Trimming stripped 4 bases from V and 4 bases from J, with 14 bases between. This CDR3 is built from 14 residues. The CDR3 nucleotides are TGCGCCAGCAGCAAGGACGGATGGGGCACTGAAGCTTTCTTT. This codes for CASSKDGWGTEAFF.

This clone came up a few times. The V and J genes are TRBV19 and TRBJ2-7; TRBD1 matches at 7 bases. The CDR3 runs to 15 residues. V shed 1 base and J 3 bases; nucleotides not matched to a gene: 6. Germline V lookup: CDR1 LNHDA, CDR2 SQIVND (reference sequence). The CDR3 is CASSIGTGDFYEQYF. The CDR3 DNA is TGTGCCAGTAGTATAGGGACAGGCGATTTCTACGAGCAGTACTTC.

A few counts support this clone. This sequence joins TRBV7-2 and TRBJ2-4, with D perhaps TRBD2 (6 bases). Germline CDR1 is SGHTA and CDR2 is FQGNSA. The CDR3 spans 13 residues. V dropped 5 bases and J dropped 8 bases, with 13 bases sitting between them. CDR3 in amino acids: CASSPLRGYIQYF. The CDR3 coding sequence is TGTGCCAGCAGCCCTTTGCGGGGTTACATTCAGTACTTC.

V usage is TRBV15 and J usage is TRBJ1-5, with unresolved D. Germline CDR1 LNHNV, CDR2 YYDKDF (reference sequence). CDR3 length: 14 residues. The ends were cut back, 1 base at V and 7 bases at J, with 11 bases in the middle. The CDR3 is CATSRVGNTQPQHF. CDR3 coding DNA: TGTGCCACCAGCAGAGTGGGGAACACCCAGCCCCAGCATTTT.